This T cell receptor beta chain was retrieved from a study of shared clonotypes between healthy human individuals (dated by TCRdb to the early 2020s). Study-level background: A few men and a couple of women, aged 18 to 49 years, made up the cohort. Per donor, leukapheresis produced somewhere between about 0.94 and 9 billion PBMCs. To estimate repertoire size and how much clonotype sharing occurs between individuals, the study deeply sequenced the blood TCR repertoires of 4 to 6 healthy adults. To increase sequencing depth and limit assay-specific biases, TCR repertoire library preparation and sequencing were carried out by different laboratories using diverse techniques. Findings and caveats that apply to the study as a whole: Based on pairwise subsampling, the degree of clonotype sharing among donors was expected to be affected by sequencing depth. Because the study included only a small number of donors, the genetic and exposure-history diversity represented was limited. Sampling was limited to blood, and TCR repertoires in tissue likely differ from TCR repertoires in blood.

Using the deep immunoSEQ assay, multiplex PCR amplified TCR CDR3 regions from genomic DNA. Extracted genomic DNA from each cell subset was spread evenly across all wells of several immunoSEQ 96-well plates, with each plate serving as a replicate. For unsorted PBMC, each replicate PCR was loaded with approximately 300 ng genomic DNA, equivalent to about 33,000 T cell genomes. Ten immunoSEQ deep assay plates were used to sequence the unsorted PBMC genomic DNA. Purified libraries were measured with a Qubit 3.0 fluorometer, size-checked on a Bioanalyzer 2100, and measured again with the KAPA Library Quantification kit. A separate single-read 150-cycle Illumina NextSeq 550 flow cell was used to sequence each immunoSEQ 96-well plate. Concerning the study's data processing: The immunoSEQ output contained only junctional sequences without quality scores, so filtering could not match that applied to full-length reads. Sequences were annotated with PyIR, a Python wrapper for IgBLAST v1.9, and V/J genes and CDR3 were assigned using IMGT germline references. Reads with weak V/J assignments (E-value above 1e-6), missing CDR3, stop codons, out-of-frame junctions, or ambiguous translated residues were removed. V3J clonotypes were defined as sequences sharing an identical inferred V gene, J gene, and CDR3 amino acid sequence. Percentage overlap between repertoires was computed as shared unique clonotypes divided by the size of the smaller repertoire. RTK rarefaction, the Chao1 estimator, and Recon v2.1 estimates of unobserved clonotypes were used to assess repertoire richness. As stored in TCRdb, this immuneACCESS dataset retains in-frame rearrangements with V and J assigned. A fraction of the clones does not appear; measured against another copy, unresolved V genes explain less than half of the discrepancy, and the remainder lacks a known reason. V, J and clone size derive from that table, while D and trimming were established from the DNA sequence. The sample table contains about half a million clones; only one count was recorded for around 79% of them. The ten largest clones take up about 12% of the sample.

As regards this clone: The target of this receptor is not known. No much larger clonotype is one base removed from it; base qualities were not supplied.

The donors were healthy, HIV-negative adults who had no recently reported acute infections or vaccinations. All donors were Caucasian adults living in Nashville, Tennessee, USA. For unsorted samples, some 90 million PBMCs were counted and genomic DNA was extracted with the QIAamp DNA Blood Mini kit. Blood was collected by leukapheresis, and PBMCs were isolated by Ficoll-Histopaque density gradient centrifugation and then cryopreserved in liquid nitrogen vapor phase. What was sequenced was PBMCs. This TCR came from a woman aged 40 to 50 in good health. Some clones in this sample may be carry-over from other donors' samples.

Here the CDR3 is given as CASRGTSPQETQYF. The nucleotide sequence is TGTGCCAGCAGGGGGACATCTCCCCAAGAGACCCAGTACTTC. The V gene is TRBV7-9 and the J gene is TRBJ2-5; TRBD1 might be the D gene, on 6 matching bases. The germline V gene (reference sequence) provides CDR1 SEHNR and CDR2 FQNEAQ. Trimming costs V 6 bases and J 1 base, and their ends lie 12 bases apart. From its cysteine to its phenylalanine, the CDR3 spans 14 amino acids. The kept DNA is CDR3 alone, 42 bases in frame from the first base. The entire variable domain, with the stretches around the CDR3 drawn from the reference TRBV7-9 and TRBJ2-5 proteins, is DTGVSQNPRHKITKRGQNVTFRCDPISEHNRLYWYRQTLGQGPEFLTYFQNEAQLEKSRLLSDRFSAERPKGSFSTLEIQRTEQGDSAMYLCASRGTSPQETQYFGPGTRLLVL.